The source of this TCR beta chain is a study of glioma-infiltrating T cells after dendritic cell vaccination. This clone has a single count. Here immunoSEQ multiplex PCR was the method, and the copy in TCRdb shows in-frame clones only, minus some. The data show 90,000 or so clones, over 75% seen once. Fresh-frozen tumor tissue and more than two years of survival data were available for all. Germline loops: CDR1 WNHNN, CDR2 SYGVQD (reference sequence). Trimming removed 4 bases from V and 6 bases from J; junction bases left unmatched: 4. The CDR3 loop spans 13 amino acids. Sequenced here: blood, sampled before dendritic cell vaccination. The J gene is TRBJ2-3, the V gene TRBV10-1; 7 bases align to TRBD2. The sequence derives from a human donor with glioblastoma. In nucleotides, the CDR3 is TGCGCCAGCAGTGGACTAGCTGGGGATACGCAGTATTTT. It specifies CASSGLAGDTQYF.